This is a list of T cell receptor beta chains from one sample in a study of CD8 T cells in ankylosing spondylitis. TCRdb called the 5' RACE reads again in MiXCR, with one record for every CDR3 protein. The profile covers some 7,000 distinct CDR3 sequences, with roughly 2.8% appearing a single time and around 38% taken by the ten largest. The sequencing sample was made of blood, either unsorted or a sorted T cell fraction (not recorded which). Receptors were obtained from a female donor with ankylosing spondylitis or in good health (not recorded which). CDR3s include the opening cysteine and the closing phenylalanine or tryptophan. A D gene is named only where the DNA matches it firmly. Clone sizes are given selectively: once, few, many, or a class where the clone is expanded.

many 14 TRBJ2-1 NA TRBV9 CASSVVEGYNEQFF TGTGCCAGCAGCGTAGTGGAGGGCTACAATGAGCAGTTCTTC
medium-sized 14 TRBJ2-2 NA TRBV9 CASSGLVPAGELFF TGTGCCAGCAGCGGATTAGTACCCGCCGGGGAGCTGTTTTTT
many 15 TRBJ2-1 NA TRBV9 CASSAGDFSYNEQFF TGTGCCAGCAGCGCAGGGGATTTTTCGTACAATGAGCAGTTCTTC
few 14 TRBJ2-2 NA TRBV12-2 CASRLGQVPEAVFF TGTGCAAGTCGCTTAGGACAGGTACCTGAAGCTGTTTTTTTT
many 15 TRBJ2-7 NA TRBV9 CASSVVPGHSYEQYF TGTGCCAGCAGCGTAGTCCCGGGACACTCCTACGAGCAGTACTTC
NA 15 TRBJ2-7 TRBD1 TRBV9 CASSASGQANYEQYF TGTGCCAGCAGCGCGTCGGGACAGGCGAACTACGAGCAGTACTTC
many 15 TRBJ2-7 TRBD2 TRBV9 CASSVGWEGLYEQYF TGTGCCAGCAGCGTAGGGTGGGAGGGCCTCTACGAGCAGTACTTC
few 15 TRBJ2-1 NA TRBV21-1 CASSKDLGYRNEQFF TGTGCCAGCAGCAAAGATCTTGGCTACAGGAATGAGCAGTTCTTC
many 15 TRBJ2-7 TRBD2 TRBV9 CASSTTGTIPYEQYF TGTGCCAGCAGTACGACCGGGACTATCCCCTACGAGCAGTACTTC
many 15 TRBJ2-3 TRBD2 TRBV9 CASSVAGGGTDTQYF TGTGCCAGCAGCGTAGCGGGGGGGGGCACAGATACGCAGTATTTT
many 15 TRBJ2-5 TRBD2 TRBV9 CASSPLVSAGETQYF TGTGCCAGCAGCCCCCTGGTCTCAGCGGGGGAGACCCAGTACTTC
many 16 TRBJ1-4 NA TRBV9 CASSVEGGGTYEKLFF TGTGCCAGCAGCGTAGAAGGGGGGGGCACCTATGAAAAACTGTTTTTT
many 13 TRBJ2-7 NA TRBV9 CASSKDTTYEQYF TGTGCCAGCAGCAAAGACACAACCTACGAGCAGTACTTC
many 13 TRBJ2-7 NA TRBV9 CASGSGTPYEQYF TGTGCCAGCGGTTCAGGGACTCCCTACGAGCAGTACTTC
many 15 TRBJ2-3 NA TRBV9 CASSVQGAPTDTQYF TGTGCCAGCAGCGTACAGGGAGCCCCCACCGATACGCAGTATTTT
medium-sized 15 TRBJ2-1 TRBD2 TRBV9 CASSPGTSGSDEQFF TGTGCCAGCAGCCCCGGGACTAGCGGGAGTGATGAGCAGTTCTTC
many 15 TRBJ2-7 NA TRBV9 CASSPSPTSSYEQYF TGTGCCAGCAGCCCCTCGCCCACGTCCTCCTACGAGCAGTACTTC
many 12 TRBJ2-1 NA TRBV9 CASSPSGTEQFF TGTGCCAGCAGCCCCTCGGGGACAGAGCAGTTCTTC
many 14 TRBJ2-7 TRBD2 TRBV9 CASSVGAGGNEQYF TGTGCCAGCAGCGTAGGAGCGGGGGGAAACGAGCAGTACTTC
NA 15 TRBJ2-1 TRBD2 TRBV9 CASSSLAGGYNEQFF TGTGCCAGCAGCTCACTAGCGGGGGGGTACAATGAGCAGTTCTTC
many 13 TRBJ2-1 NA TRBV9 CASSVTSYNEQFF TGTGCCAGCAGCGTAACGTCCTACAATGAGCAGTTCTTC
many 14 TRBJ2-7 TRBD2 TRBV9 CASSAGTTSYEQYF TGTGCCAGCAGCGCCGGGACTACCTCCTACGAGCAGTACTTC
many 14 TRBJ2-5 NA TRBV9 CASSPQDWEETQYF TGTGCCAGCAGCCCGCAAGACTGGGAAGAGACCCAGTACTTC
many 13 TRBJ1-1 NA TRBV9 CASSAYTAREAFF TGTGCCAGCAGCGCCTATACCGCCCGTGAAGCTTTCTTT
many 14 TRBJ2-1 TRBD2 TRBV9 CASSVGGLVNEQFF TGTGCCAGCAGCGTAGGGGGACTAGTGAATGAGCAGTTCTTC
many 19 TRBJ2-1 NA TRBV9 CASSENYRVSASGVNEQFF TGTGCCAGCAGCGAAAATTACAGGGTTAGCGCCTCTGGGGTCAATGAGCAGTTCTTC
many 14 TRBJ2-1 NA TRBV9 CASSAPDRWDEQFF TGTGCCAGCAGCGCACCCGACAGGTGGGATGAGCAGTTCTTC
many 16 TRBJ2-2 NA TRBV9 CASSVGGDPNTGELFF TGTGCCAGCAGCGTAGGCGGCGACCCGAACACCGGGGAGCTGTTTTTT
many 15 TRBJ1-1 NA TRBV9 CASSASDQGNTEAFF TGTGCCAGCAGCGCCTCGGACCAGGGAAACACTGAAGCTTTCTTT
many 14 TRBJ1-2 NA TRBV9 CASSTPAGMNGYTF TGTGCCAGCAGCACTCCCGCCGGGATGAATGGCTACACCTTC
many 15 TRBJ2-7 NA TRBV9 CASSASGTRSDEQYF TGTGCCAGCAGCGCTTCCGGCACTAGATCCGACGAGCAGTACTTC
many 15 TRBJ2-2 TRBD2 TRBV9 CASSASGGPTGELFF TGTGCCAGCAGCGCGAGCGGGGGCCCCACCGGGGAGCTGTTTTTT
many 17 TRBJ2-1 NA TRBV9 CASSPKVGSPPYNEQFF TGTGCCAGCAGCCCCAAAGTGGGCTCCCCCCCATACAATGAGCAGTTCTTC
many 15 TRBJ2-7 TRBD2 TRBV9 CASSEGLARGREQYF TGTGCCAGCAGCGAGGGACTAGCGCGAGGTCGCGAGCAGTACTTC
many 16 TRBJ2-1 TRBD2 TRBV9 CASSVGSGIPLNEQFF TGTGCCAGCAGCGTAGGGAGCGGGATTCCCCTCAATGAGCAGTTCTTC
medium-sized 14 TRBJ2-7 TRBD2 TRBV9 CASSPLAGVHEQYF TGTGCCAGCAGCCCGCTAGCGGGAGTCCACGAGCAGTACTTC
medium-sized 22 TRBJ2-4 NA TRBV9 CASSVESPTTDQSGVAKNIQYF TGTGCCAGCAGCGTGGAGTCCCCTACGACGGACCAGTCGGGTGTAGCCAAAAACATTCAGTACTTC
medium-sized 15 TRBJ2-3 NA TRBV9 CASSGNHTVQDTQYF TGTGCCAGCAGCGGGAATCATACGGTACAGGATACGCAGTATTTT
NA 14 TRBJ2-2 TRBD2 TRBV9 CASSVAGVAGELFF TGTGCCAGCAGCGTGGCGGGAGTGGCCGGGGAGCTGTTTTTT
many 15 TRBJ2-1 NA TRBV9 CASSVGGARYNEQFF TGTGCCAGCAGCGTAGGGGGGGCAAGATACAATGAGCAGTTCTTC
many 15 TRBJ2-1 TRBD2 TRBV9 CASSVGLGPYNEQFF TGTGCCAGCAGCGTGGGACTAGGACCCTACAATGAGCAGTTCTTC
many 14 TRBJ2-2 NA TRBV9 CASSLEFSSWELFF TGTGCCAGCAGCCTGGAATTCTCGAGCTGGGAGCTGTTTTTT
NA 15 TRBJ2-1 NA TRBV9 CASSEAGGVGDEQFF TGTGCCAGCAGCGAGGCTGGCGGGGTCGGGGATGAGCAGTTCTTC
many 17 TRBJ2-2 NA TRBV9 CASSVPTGEGNTGELFF TGTGCCAGCAGCGTACCGACAGGGGAGGGGAACACCGGGGAGCTGTTTTTT
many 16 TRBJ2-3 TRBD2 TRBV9 CASSVERTSGTDTQYF TGTGCCAGCAGCGTAGAGAGGACTAGCGGCACAGATACGCAGTATTTT